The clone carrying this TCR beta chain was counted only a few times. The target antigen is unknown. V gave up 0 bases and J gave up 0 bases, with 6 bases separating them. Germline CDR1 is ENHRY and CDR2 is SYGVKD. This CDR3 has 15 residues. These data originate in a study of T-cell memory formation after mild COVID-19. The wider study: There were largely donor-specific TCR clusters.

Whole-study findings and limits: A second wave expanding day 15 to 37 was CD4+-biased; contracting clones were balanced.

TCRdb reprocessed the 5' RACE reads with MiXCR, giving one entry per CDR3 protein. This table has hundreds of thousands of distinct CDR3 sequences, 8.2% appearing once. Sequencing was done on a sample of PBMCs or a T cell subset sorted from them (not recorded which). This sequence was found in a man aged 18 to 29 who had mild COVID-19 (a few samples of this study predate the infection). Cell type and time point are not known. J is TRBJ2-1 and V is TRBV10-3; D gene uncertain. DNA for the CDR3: TGTGCCATCAGTGAGTCGCGTAGCTCCTACAATGAGCAGTTCTTC. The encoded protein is CAISESRSSYNEQFF.